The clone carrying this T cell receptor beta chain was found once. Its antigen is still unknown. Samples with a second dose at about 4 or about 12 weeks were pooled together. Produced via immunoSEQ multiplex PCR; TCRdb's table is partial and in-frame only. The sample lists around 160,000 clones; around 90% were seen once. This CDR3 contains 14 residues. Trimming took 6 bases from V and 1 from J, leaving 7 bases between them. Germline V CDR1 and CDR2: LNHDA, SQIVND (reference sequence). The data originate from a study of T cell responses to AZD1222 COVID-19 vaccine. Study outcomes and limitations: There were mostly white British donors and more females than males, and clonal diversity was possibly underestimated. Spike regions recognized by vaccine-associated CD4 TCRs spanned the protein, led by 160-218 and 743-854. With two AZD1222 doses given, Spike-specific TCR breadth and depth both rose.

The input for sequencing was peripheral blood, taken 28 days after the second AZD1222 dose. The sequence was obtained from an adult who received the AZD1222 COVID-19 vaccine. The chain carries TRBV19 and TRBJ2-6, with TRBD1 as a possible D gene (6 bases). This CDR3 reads CASRDRSGANVLTF. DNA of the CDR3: TGTGCCAGTAGAGACAGGTCTGGGGCCAACGTCCTGACTTTC.